This TCR beta chain is from a study of blood T cell repertoires in COVID-19. This CDR3 region has 17 residues. The J segment lost 3 bases and the V segment lost 2 bases, leaving 5 bases of the junction unmatched. From germline, CDR1 is MNHEY and CDR2 SVGEGT. This clone was detected many times. In Seattle, patients joined the study during active infection and were tracked longitudinally. TCRdb's copy holds only in-frame clones and misses some; the assay was immunoSEQ multiplex PCR. The sample lists around 60,000 clones; over 60% were seen once. Sequencing was carried out using peripheral blood. The V call is TRBV6-2 or TRBV6-3, the J call TRBJ2-1; TRBD1 aligns across 12 bases. The receptor was derived from a woman between 65 and 79 years old with COVID-19, enrolled during active disease. This CDR3 is CASSYGGTGGNYNEQFF. In DNA form, the CDR3 reads TGTGCCAGCAGTTACGGGGGGACAGGGGGCAACTACAATGAGCAGTTCTTC.